Listed below are T cell receptor beta chains from one sample, sequenced in a study of control samples from healthy donors and cancer patients. Assay used: immunoSEQ multiplex PCR; TCRdb lists only in-frame clones, some missing. The profile covers 250,000 to 300,000 clones, with about four fifths appearing a single time and 13% taken by the ten largest. The sequenced sample consisted of PBMCs. Every receptor here comes from a woman aged 55-75 years with lung cancer. The CDR3 runs from the conserved cysteine through the conserved F or W. The order of the fields is clone size, V gene, D gene, J gene, CDR3 protein, CDR3 DNA. A D gene is named only where the DNA matches it firmly. The listing skips clone size in some rows; elsewhere it reads once, few, many or a size class.

clone size: -
V gene: TRBV5-4
D gene: TRBD1
J gene: TRBJ2-2
CDR3 protein: CASRMGQAINTGELFF
CDR3 DNA: TGTGCCAGCAGAATGGGACAGGCTATTAACACCGGGGAGCTGTTTTTT

clone size: few
V gene: TRBV20-1
D gene: -
J gene: TRBJ1-4
CDR3 protein: CSASRQAGEKLFF
CDR3 DNA: TGCAGTGCTAGTCGACAGGCAGGAGAAAAACTGTTTTTT

clone size: -
V gene: TRBV27
D gene: TRBD1
J gene: TRBJ2-1
CDR3 protein: CASSSPGQVYNEQFF
CDR3 DNA: TGTGCCAGCAGTTCTCCGGGACAGGTCTACAATGAGCAGTTCTTC

clone size: -
V gene: TRBV25-1
D gene: TRBD1
J gene: TRBJ2-1
CDR3 protein: CASRGRQGFSSEQFF
CDR3 DNA: TGTGCCAGCAGGGGGCGACAGGGGTTTTCCAGTGAGCAGTTCTTC

clone size: -
V gene: TRBV6-1
D gene: -
J gene: TRBJ1-2
CDR3 protein: CASSEQGLPADYGYTF
CDR3 DNA: TGTGCCAGCAGTGAGCAGGGCCTACCAGCTGACTATGGCTACACCTTC

clone size: -
V gene: TRBV6-5
D gene: TRBD1
J gene: TRBJ1-1
CDR3 protein: CASTDGQGARTEAFF
CDR3 DNA: TGTGCCAGCACCGACGGGCAGGGGGCGCGGACTGAAGCTTTCTTT

clone size: -
V gene: TRBV5-4
D gene: TRBD2
J gene: TRBJ2-7
CDR3 protein: CASSPDLAGAPYEQYF
CDR3 DNA: TGTGCCAGCAGTCCAGATCTAGCGGGAGCTCCCTACGAGCAGTACTTC

clone size: -
V gene: TRBV19
D gene: TRBD1
J gene: TRBJ1-1
CDR3 protein: CASSLYGRGRGTEAFF
CDR3 DNA: TGTGCCAGTAGCCTTTACGGGAGGGGGCGAGGAACTGAAGCTTTCTTT

clone size: -
V gene: TRBV9
D gene: TRBD2
J gene: TRBJ2-1
CDR3 protein: CASSVGGGSYNEQFF
CDR3 DNA: TGTGCCAGCAGCGTAGGGGGGGGGTCCTACAATGAGCAGTTCTTC

clone size: -
V gene: TRBV19
D gene: TRBD1
J gene: TRBJ1-6
CDR3 protein: CASQTGGKDSPLHF
CDR3 DNA: TGTGCCAGTCAGACAGGGGGCAAGGACTCACCCCTCCACTTT

clone size: medium-sized
V gene: TRBV27
D gene: -
J gene: TRBJ1-6
CDR3 protein: CASSLSGSPSSYNSPLHF
CDR3 DNA: TGTGCCAGCAGTTTATCGGGGTCTCCGAGCTCCTATAATTCACCCCTCCACTTT

clone size: -
V gene: TRBV7-2
D gene: TRBD1
J gene: TRBJ1-2
CDR3 protein: CASQWGERQGGYTF
CDR3 DNA: TGTGCCAGCCAGTGGGGGGAGCGACAGGGCGGCTACACCTTC

clone size: -
V gene: TRBV9
D gene: TRBD1
J gene: TRBJ1-1
CDR3 protein: CASSARDSNTEAFF
CDR3 DNA: TGTGCCAGCAGCGCAAGGGACAGCAACACTGAAGCTTTCTTT

clone size: -
V gene: TRBV10-3
D gene: TRBD1
J gene: TRBJ1-2
CDR3 protein: CAISESQTGDYGYTF
CDR3 DNA: TGTGCCATCAGTGAGTCGCAGACAGGGGACTATGGCTACACCTTC

clone size: -
V gene: TRBV2
D gene: -
J gene: TRBJ2-5
CDR3 protein: CASSERRTVSQETQYF
CDR3 DNA: TGTGCCAGCAGTGAACGCCGGACAGTATCCCAAGAGACCCAGTACTTC

clone size: -
V gene: TRBV19
D gene: -
J gene: TRBJ2-4
CDR3 protein: CASSPSSLLAKNIQYF
CDR3 DNA: TGTGCCAGTAGTCCAAGTAGTTTGTTAGCCAAAAACATTCAGTACTTC

clone size: -
V gene: TRBV6-6
D gene: TRBD1
J gene: TRBJ2-2
CDR3 protein: CASSPLPPGTGGSGELFF
CDR3 DNA: TGTGCCAGCAGTCCTCTACCTCCCGGGACAGGGGGATCCGGGGAGCTGTTTTTT

clone size: -
V gene: TRBV28
D gene: -
J gene: TRBJ2-7
CDR3 protein: CASSLTSYEQYF
CDR3 DNA: TGTGCCAGCAGTTTGACCAGCTACGAGCAGTACTTC

clone size: -
V gene: TRBV18
D gene: TRBD2
J gene: TRBJ2-7
CDR3 protein: CASASSGGPNGQYF
CDR3 DNA: TGTGCCAGCGCCTCTAGCGGGGGCCCTAACGGGCAGTACTTC

clone size: -
V gene: TRBV2
D gene: -
J gene: TRBJ1-2
CDR3 protein: CASSLKGGLEGYTF
CDR3 DNA: TGTGCCAGCAGTCTAAAGGGGGGGTTAGAGGGCTACACCTTC

clone size: -
V gene: TRBV9
D gene: -
J gene: TRBJ2-5
CDR3 protein: CASSVNVGQETQYF
CDR3 DNA: TGTGCCAGCAGCGTAAATGTGGGACAAGAGACCCAGTACTTC

clone size: -
V gene: TRBV24-1
D gene: -
J gene: TRBJ1-5
CDR3 protein: CATSPNGGVGEPQHF
CDR3 DNA: TGTGCCACCAGTCCAAACGGGGGGGTTGGGGAGCCCCAGCATTTT

clone size: -
V gene: TRBV6-5
D gene: -
J gene: TRBJ2-5
CDR3 protein: CASSSQGAIETQYF
CDR3 DNA: TGTGCCAGCAGTTCCCAAGGGGCCATAGAGACCCAGTACTTC

clone size: -
V gene: TRBV3-1/TRBV3-2
D gene: -
J gene: TRBJ1-1
CDR3 protein: CASSQIGTEAFF
CDR3 DNA: TGTGCCAGCAGCCAAATCGGGACTGAAGCTTTCTTT